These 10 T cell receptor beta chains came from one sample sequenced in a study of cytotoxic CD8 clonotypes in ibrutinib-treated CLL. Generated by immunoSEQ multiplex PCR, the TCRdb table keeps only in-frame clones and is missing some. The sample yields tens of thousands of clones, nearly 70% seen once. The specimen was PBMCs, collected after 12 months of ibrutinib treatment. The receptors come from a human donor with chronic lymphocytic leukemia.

The CDR3 is CASTNRPPGLAGGGEQFF. The CDR3 region has the DNA TGTGCCAGCACCAACCGACCGCCGGGACTAGCGGGAGGAGGTGAGCAGTTCTTC. This sequence joins TRBV5-4 and TRBJ2-1; TRBD2 matches at 15 bases. V lost 6 bases and J lost 9; bases outside the gene matches: 16. This CDR3 is 18 amino acids long. From germline, CDR1 is SGHNT and CDR2 YYREEE (reference sequence).

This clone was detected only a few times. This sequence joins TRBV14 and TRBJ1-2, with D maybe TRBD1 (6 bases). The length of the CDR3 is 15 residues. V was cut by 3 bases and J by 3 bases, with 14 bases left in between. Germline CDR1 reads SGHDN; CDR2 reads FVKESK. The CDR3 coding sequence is TGTGCCAGCAGCCATCCCCGATACAGGGACTATGGCTACACCTTC. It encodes CASSHPRYRDYGYTF.

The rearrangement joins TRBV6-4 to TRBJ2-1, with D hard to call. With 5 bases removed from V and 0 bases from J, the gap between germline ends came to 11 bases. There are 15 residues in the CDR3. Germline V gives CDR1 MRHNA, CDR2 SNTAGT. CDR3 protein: CASSSEPLSYNEQFF. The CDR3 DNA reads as TGTGCCAGCAGTTCGGAGCCCCTCTCCTACAATGAGCAGTTCTTC.

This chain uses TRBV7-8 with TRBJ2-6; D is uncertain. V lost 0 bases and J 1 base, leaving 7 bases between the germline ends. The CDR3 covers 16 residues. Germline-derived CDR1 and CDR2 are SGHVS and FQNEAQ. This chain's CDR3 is CASSLALGSGANVLTF. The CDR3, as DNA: TGTGCCAGCAGCTTAGCGCTGGGGTCTGGGGCCAACGTCCTGACTTTC. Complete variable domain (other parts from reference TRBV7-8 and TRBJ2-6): GAGVSQSPRYKVAKRGQDVALRCDPISGHVSLFWYQQALGQGPEFLTYFQNEAQLDKSGLPSDRFFAERPEGSVSTLKIQRTQQEDSAVYLCASSLALGSGANVLTFGAGSRLTVL.

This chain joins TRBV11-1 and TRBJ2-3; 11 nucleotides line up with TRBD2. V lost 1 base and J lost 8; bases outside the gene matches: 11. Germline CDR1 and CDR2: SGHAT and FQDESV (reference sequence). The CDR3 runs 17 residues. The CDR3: CASSLVTSGIEVGTQYF. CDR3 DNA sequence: TGTGCCAGCAGCTTAGTGACTAGCGGGATAGAGGTCGGTACGCAGTATTTT.

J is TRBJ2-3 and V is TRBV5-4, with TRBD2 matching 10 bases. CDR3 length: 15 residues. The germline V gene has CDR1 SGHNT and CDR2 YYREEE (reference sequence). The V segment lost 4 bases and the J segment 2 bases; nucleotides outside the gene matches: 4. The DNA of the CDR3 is TGTGCCAGCAGCAACCTAGCGGGAGCCACAGATACGCAGTATTTT. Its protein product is CASSNLAGATDTQYF.

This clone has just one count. The CDR3 DNA follows: TGTGCCAGCAGCTTGGGTGGAAGGGCGGACAATGAGCAGTTCTTC. Its protein product is CASSLGGRADNEQFF. The gene calls are TRBV5-4 and TRBJ2-1; D call uncertain. V shed 0 bases and J shed 5 bases, with 12 bases lying between them. There are 15 residues in the CDR3. Per germline, CDR1 SGHNT and CDR2 YYREEE (reference sequence).

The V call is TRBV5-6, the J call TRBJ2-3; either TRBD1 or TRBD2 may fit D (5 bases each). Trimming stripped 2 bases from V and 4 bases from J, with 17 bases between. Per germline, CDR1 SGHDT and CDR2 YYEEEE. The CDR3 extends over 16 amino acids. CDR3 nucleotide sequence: TGTGCCAGCAGCTTATCTTCAGTTGGGGGAGCAGATACGCAGTATTTT. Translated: CASSLSSVGGADTQYF.

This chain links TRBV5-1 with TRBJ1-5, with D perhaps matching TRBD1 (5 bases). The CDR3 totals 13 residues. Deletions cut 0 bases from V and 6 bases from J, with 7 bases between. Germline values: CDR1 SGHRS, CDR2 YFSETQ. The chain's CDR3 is CASSLEGVQPQHF. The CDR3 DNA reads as TGCGCCAGCAGCTTGGAAGGGGTTCAGCCCCAGCATTTT.

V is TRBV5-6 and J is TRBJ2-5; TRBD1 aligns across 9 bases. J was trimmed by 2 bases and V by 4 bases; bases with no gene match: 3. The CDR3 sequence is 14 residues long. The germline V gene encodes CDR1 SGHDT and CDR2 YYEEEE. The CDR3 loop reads CASSRGQGQETQYF. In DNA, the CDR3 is TGTGCCAGCAGCCGGGGACAGGGACAAGAGACCCAGTACTTC.